What follows are 27 T cell receptor beta chains derived from one specimen sequenced in a study of blood T cells in healthy people across ages. A sample-barcoded 5' primer and a J-beta primer mix were used in a second PCR of about 6 to 11 cycles. One entry per CDR3 protein, called by TCRdb with MiXCR from the 5' RACE reads. Among about 800,000 distinct CDR3 sequences, 55% to 70% were seen once, and the ten largest hold about 20%. Specimen: blood. The receptors originated from a man aged 25 to 40 in good health.

V is TRBV7-2 and J is TRBJ2-4; TRBD2 aligns across 15 bases. The CDR3 is made up of 15 amino acids. CDR1 is SGHTA, CDR2 FQGNSA, per germline. V dropped 1 base and J dropped 13; count of bases not matched to a gene: 5. CDR3 protein: CASSLGGLAGGEQYF. CDR3 DNA sequence: TGTGCCAGCAGCTTAGGGGGACTAGCGGGGGGAGAGCAGTACTTC.

J is TRBJ2-4 and V is TRBV10-3; no firm D call. Gene TRBJ2-7 matches the end of the DNA better, so the J call may be wrong. CDR3 length equals 13 residues. The germline V gene has CDR1 ENHRY and CDR2 SYGVKD. The CDR3 DNA reads TGTGCCACCGGACGGACCGAAACCTACGAGCAGTACTTC. Amino acid sequence: CATGRTETYEQYF.

The chain uses TRBV27 and TRBJ2-7; 8 nucleotides align to TRBD1. Per germline, CDR1 MNHEY and CDR2 SMNVEV (reference sequence). With V trimmed by 8 bases and J by 3 bases, 9 bases remained unmatched. The CDR3 totals 14 residues. The DNA of the CDR3 is TGTGCCAGCGCCTCGTCCGGACAGGGCTACGAGCAGTACTTC. Translation gives CASASSGQGYEQYF.

V usage is TRBV6-1 and J usage is TRBJ1-1, with 8 bases aligning to TRBD1. The CDR3 is 16 residues long. J was trimmed by 1 base and V by 3 bases; bases with no gene match: 7. The V gene's germline CDR1 is MNHNS and CDR2 SASEGT. CDR3 bases: TGTGCCAGCAGTGAGACGACAGGGGCCAAGAACACTGAAGCTTTCTTT. As protein: CASSETTGAKNTEAFF.

This clonotype was seen more than once but under ten times. The chain is built from TRBV29-1 and TRBJ2-5; D is possibly TRBD2 (6 bases). This CDR3 spans 13 amino acids. Germline V gene lookup returns CDR1 SQVTM and CDR2 ANQGSEA. V lost 6 bases to trimming and J lost 1 base, with 12 bases between them. CDR3 sequence reads: CSVARGTQETQYF. In DNA form, the CDR3 reads TGCAGCGTAGCCCGGGGGACCCAAGAGACCCAGTACTTC. The variable domain in full, with the rest retrieved from reference TRBV29-1 and TRBJ2-5, is SAVISQKPSRDICQRGTSLTIQCQVDSQVTMMFWYRQQPGQSLTLIATANQGSEATYESGFVIDKFPISRPNLTFSTLTVSNMSPEDSSIYLCSVARGTQETQYFGPGTRLLVL.

The CDR3 region has the DNA TGTGCCAGCAATCCAGGACCCTATTACAATGAGCAGTTCTTC. This sequence encodes CASNPGPYYNEQFF. The chain joins TRBV2 to TRBJ2-1; D is uncertain. Per the germline V gene, CDR1 is SNHLY and CDR2 is FYNNEI. CDR3 length: 14 amino acids. Trimming removed 7 bases at V and 4 bases at J, with 14 bases between.

This chain connects TRBV5-1 to TRBJ2-7; D perhaps matches TRBD2 (6 bases). Trimming took off 7 bases at V and 4 bases at J, with 15 bases between the two ends. The CDR3 is 13 residues long. Germline V gene sequence: CDR1 SGHRS, CDR2 YFSETQ. The CDR3 sequence is CASRTGASYEQYF. CDR3 in DNA: TGCGCCAGCCGCACGGGAGCTTCATACGAGCAGTACTTC. The whole variable domain, remainder taken from reference TRBV5-1 and TRBJ2-7, is KAGVTQTPRYLIKTRGQQVTLSCSPISGHRSVSWYQQTPGQGLQFLFEYFSETQRNKGNFPGRFSGRQFSNSRSEMNVSTLELGDSALYLCASRTGASYEQYFGPGTRLTVT.

This clonotype was detected once. A much bigger clone sits one base away, suggesting this may be a read error. The V and J genes are TRBV29-1 and TRBJ2-1; D might be TRBD1 (6 bases). V was shortened by 7 bases and J by 13 bases, with 20 bases between the two germline ends. The germline V gene has CDR1 SQVTM and CDR2 ANQGSEA. The CDR3 spans 12 residues. CDR3 nucleotides: TGCAGCGCCAGGGACCTGAACAGGGCCCAGTTCTTC. This encodes CSARDLNRAQFF.

The CDR3 coding sequence is TGTGCCAGCAGCCAAGAAGTCGATGGAGCTTTCTTT. This sequence encodes CASSQEVDGAFF. The chain employs TRBV3-1 and TRBJ1-1; D is uncertain. CDR3 length: 12 residues. Germline CDR1 is LGHDT and CDR2 is YNNKEL (reference sequence). V was trimmed by 0 bases and J by 10 bases, leaving 9 bases between them. Filled out from reference TRBV3-1 and TRBJ1-1, the complete variable domain reads DTAVSQTPKYLVTQMGNDKSIKCEQNLGHDTMYWYKQDSKKFLKIMFSYNNKELIINETVPNRFSPKSPDKAHLNLHINSLELGDSAVYFCASSQEVDGAFFGQGTRLTVV.

The rearrangement joins TRBV5-1 to TRBJ1-2; D gene uncertain. The CDR3 extends over 15 amino acids. Germline V gene data show CDR1 as SGHRS and CDR2 as YFSETQ. V shed 0 bases and J shed 6 bases, with 15 bases lying between them. Written as DNA, the CDR3 is TGCGCCAGCAGCTTGGGGGCATCGGGGAATGATGGCTACACCTTC. This codes for CASSLGASGNDGYTF.

V usage is TRBV20-1 and J usage is TRBJ2-3; TRBD2 matches at 8 bases. CDR3 size: 14 residues. Germline V gives CDR1 DFQATT, CDR2 SNEGSKA (reference sequence). The V segment lost 0 bases and the J segment 4 bases; nucleotides outside the gene matches: 3. The CDR3 DNA reads TGCAGTGCTAGAGAAGGGCGGGGGGCAGATACGCAGTATTTT. Translation: CSAREGRGADTQYF.

The V call is TRBV6-5, the J call TRBJ2-4; no clear D gene. CDR3 length equals 18 residues. Germline assignment: CDR1 MNHEY and CDR2 SVGAGI. The V end lost 2 bases, the J end lost 0 bases, and 17 bases lay between the germline ends. The DNA of the CDR3 is TGTGCCAGCAGTTACAGGGTTGCGCTCGGGTCAGCCAAAAACATTCAGTACTTC. Its protein is CASSYRVALGSAKNIQYF.

The gene calls are TRBV29-1 and TRBJ1-2; D may be TRBD1 (6 bases). With 7 bases removed from V and 8 bases from J, the gap between germline ends came to 17 bases. In germline, CDR1 is SQVTM, CDR2 ANQGSEA. The CDR3 extends over 12 amino acids. This CDR3 reads CSGGQTGWGYTF. As DNA, the CDR3 is TGCAGCGGGGGGCAGACAGGATGGGGCTACACCTTC.

The gene calls are TRBV13 and TRBJ2-1; 9 bases match TRBD1. Trimming cost V 1 base and J 5 bases; bases outside gene matches: 9. Germline V CDR1 and CDR2: PRHDT, FYEKMQ (reference sequence). This CDR3 is built from 17 residues. CDR3 DNA sequence: TGTGCCAGCAGCTTAGTGGCCGGGACAGGGATCGACAATGAGCAGTTCTTC. This translates into CASSLVAGTGIDNEQFF.

The table lists this clonotype with a count of one. The chain is built from TRBV12-3 or TRBV12-4 and TRBJ2-7; TRBD2 matches at 8 bases. The CDR3 has 15 residues. V dropped 5 bases and J dropped 0; count of bases not matched to a gene: 6. The CDR3 is CASSAYGTSSYEQYF. DNA for the CDR3: TGTGCCAGCAGTGCCTATGGGACTAGCTCCTACGAGCAGTACTTC.

V usage is TRBV12-3 or TRBV12-4 and J usage is TRBJ2-5; D is perhaps TRBD2 (6 bases). The DNA end lines up better with TRBJ2-7; the J call may be wrong. The CDR3 has 13 residues. This CDR3 is CASMRGLTYEQYF. DNA of the CDR3: TGTGCCAGCATGCGGGGACTCACCTACGAGCAGTACTTC.

This chain connects TRBV6-1 to TRBJ2-6; D is uncertain. This CDR3 is built from 20 residues. Trimming removed 0 bases at V and 0 bases at J, with 18 bases between. Germline CDR1 and CDR2: MNHNS and SASEGT. In DNA, the CDR3 is TGTGCCAGCAGTGAAGCGGGAACAGCAGCACATCACTCTGGGGCCAACGTCCTGACTTTC. It translates to CASSEAGTAAHHSGANVLTF.

The chain uses TRBV10-3 and TRBJ1-1, with a tentative D call TRBD1 (6 bases). Between the trimmed V and J ends, which lost 10 bases and 4 bases, there was a span of 16 bases. Germline loops: CDR1 ENHRY, CDR2 SYGVKD. This CDR3 has 13 amino acids. The CDR3 coding sequence is TGTGCCAGCGGCACGGAGGGGGGCACTGAAGCTTTCTTT. It specifies CASGTEGGTEAFF.

This clonotype was detected only once. The genes are TRBV4-1 and TRBJ2-1, with TRBD2 as a possible D gene (5 bases). The V gene lost 0 bases and the J gene lost 2 bases, with 17 bases spanning the gap. The CDR3 is 18 residues long. From germline, CDR1 is MGHRA and CDR2 YSYEKL. The CDR3 nucleotides are TGCGCCAGCAGCCAAGATGGCCAACGGGGTTGGGCCTACAATGAGCAGTTCTTC. It is translated as CASSQDGQRGWAYNEQFF.

This chain uses TRBV4-2 with TRBJ1-1; unclear D gene. The CDR3 sequence is 15 residues long. Looked up from germline, CDR1 is LGHNA and CDR2 is YNFKEQ. The germline V and J ends were trimmed by 1 base and 1 base, with 10 bases remaining between them. The CDR3 DNA reads as TGTGCCAGCAGCCAAGGTCCCACCCCGAACACTGAAGCTTTCTTT. Translated: CASSQGPTPNTEAFF.

The gene calls are TRBV20-1 and TRBJ1-1; 8 bases match TRBD1. The germline V gene has CDR1 DFQATT and CDR2 SNEGSKA (reference sequence). J was trimmed by 1 base and V by 6 bases; bases with no gene match: 10. This CDR3 has 15 residues. The CDR3: CSAKSIGQGNTEAFF. CDR3 DNA: TGCAGTGCCAAATCTATTGGACAGGGGAACACTGAAGCTTTCTTT.

At least ten counts were recorded for this clonotype. For the CDR3, the DNA is TGTGCCAGCAGCTTAGAGGCAGGGTCCCCATCAAACTATGGCTACACCTTC. It specifies CASSLEAGSPSNYGYTF. The chain uses TRBV7-2 and TRBJ1-2, with D tentatively TRBD1 (5 bases). The V end lost 1 base, the J end lost 2 bases, and 17 bases lay between the germline ends. The CDR3 covers 17 residues. Germline values: CDR1 SGHTA, CDR2 FQGNSA.

The rearrangement links TRBV5-1 to TRBJ2-1, with 7 bases fitting TRBD2. The V gene's germline CDR1 is SGHRS and CDR2 YFSETQ. J was trimmed by 5 bases and V by 0 bases; bases with no gene match: 8. There are 16 residues in the CDR3. The CDR3 region has the DNA TGCGCCAGCAGCTTGGCTGGCGGGGGAATTAACAATGAGCAGTTCTTC. It encodes CASSLAGGGINNEQFF.

The chain has TRBV6-2 or TRBV6-3 and TRBJ1-5; D ambiguous. The CDR3 extends over 17 amino acids. V dropped 0 bases and J dropped 1 base, with 13 bases sitting between them. From germline, CDR1 is MNHEY and CDR2 SVGEGT. The CDR3 protein is CASSYSRFRLSNQPQHF. Written as DNA, the CDR3 is TGTGCCAGCAGTTACTCGAGATTTCGGCTCAGCAATCAGCCCCAGCATTTT.

This clonotype occurred a few times. The V gene is TRBV20-1, the J gene TRBJ2-7; maybe TRBD2 (5 bases). The CDR3 has 14 residues. The V end was cut by 3 bases, the J end by 0 bases, with 12 bases between. Germline CDR1 and CDR2: DFQATT and SNEGSKA (reference sequence). DNA for the CDR3: TGCAGTGCTAGTTCCCCCAGCGGCTCCTACGAGCAGTACTTC. Its protein product is CSASSPSGSYEQYF.

V gene TRBV7-2 combines with J gene TRBJ2-5, with TRBD2 as a possible D gene (5 bases). V lost 0 bases to trimming and J lost 11 bases, with 22 bases between them. Germline CDR1 SGHTA, CDR2 FQGNSA. CDR3 length equals 16 residues. CDR3 loop: CASSLAGASSYNEQYF. For the CDR3, the DNA is TGTGCCAGCAGCTTAGCGGGAGCCAGCTCCTACAATGAGCAGTACTTC. Based on the CDR3 plus reference TRBV7-2 and TRBJ2-5, the full variable domain is GAGVSQSPSNKVTEKGKDVELRCDPISGHTALYWYRQSLGQGLEFLIYFQGNSAPDKSGLPSDRFSAERTGGSVSTLTIQRTQQEDSAVYLCASSLAGASSYNEQYFGPGTRLLVL.

The sample holds one count of this clonotype. This chain connects TRBV20-1 to TRBJ2-1; 8 bases line up with TRBD2. Germline V gives CDR1 DFQATT, CDR2 SNEGSKA (reference sequence). This CDR3 is built from 15 residues. V was pared by 1 base and J by 3 bases, with 5 bases of the junction left unmatched. The CDR3 protein is CSARASGSLYNEQFF. CDR3 DNA sequence: TGCAGTGCTAGAGCAAGCGGGAGCCTCTACAATGAGCAGTTCTTC.